The 5 T cell receptor beta chains in this list originate from one sample, sequenced in a study of glioma-infiltrating T cells after dendritic cell vaccination. Assay used: immunoSEQ multiplex PCR; TCRdb lists only in-frame clones, some missing. The sample has tens of thousands of clones; roughly 90% are singletons. The specimen comprised blood, sampled before dendritic cell vaccination. These receptors were collected from a human donor with glioblastoma.

The chain recombines TRBV6-5 with TRBJ1-2; TRBD1 might be the D (6 bases). V gave up 7 bases and J gave up 8 bases, with 20 bases separating them. Germline lookup yields CDR1 MNHEY and CDR2 SVGAGI. The CDR3 sequence is 14 residues long. Here the CDR3 reads CASTSSGHSSGYTF. The DNA for the CDR3 is TGTGCCAGCACCTCTTCGGGACATTCTTCGGGCTACACCTTC.

This clone was counted between two and nine times. The chain has TRBV4-1 and TRBJ2-7, with D perhaps matching TRBD1 (6 bases). The CDR3 sequence is 14 residues long. Germline V CDR1 and CDR2: MGHRA, YSYEKL. V lost 1 base to trimming and J lost 1 base, with 8 bases between them. CDR3 nucleotides: TGCGCCAGCAGCCAAGGGGACACTTCCTACGAGCAGTACTTC. Amino acids: CASSQGDTSYEQYF.

The CDR3 DNA reads as TGTGCCAGCAGCTTAAGGACAGGGGAGTACAATGAGCAGTTCTTC. It yields the protein CASSLRTGEYNEQFF. V gene TRBV11-3 combines with J gene TRBJ2-1, with 9 bases aligning to TRBD1. The CDR3 consists of 15 residues. V gave up 2 bases and J gave up 4 bases; unmatched junction bases: 3. Germline V lookup: CDR1 SGHNT, CDR2 YENEEA. The whole variable domain, filled in from reference TRBV11-3 and TRBJ2-1, reads EAGVVQSPRYKIIEKKQPVAFWCNPISGHNTLYWYLQNLGQGPELLIRYENEEAVDDSQLPKDRFSAERLKGVDSTLKIQPAELGDSAVYLCASSLRTGEYNEQFFGPGTRLTVL.

The chain combines TRBV15 with TRBJ1-5, with D perhaps matching TRBD1 (6 bases). Germline V CDR1 and CDR2: LNHNV, YYDKDF (reference sequence). The CDR3 is 14 residues long. Between the trimmed V and J ends, which lost 9 bases and 6 bases, there was a span of 18 bases. CDR3 loop: CATQTGQVGQPQHF. In DNA, the CDR3 is TGTGCCACTCAAACAGGGCAAGTTGGTCAGCCCCAGCATTTT.

The CDR3 protein is CASSYPIAAGEETQYF. The CDR3 coding sequence is TGTGCCAGCAGTTACCCGATAGCAGCGGGGGAAGAGACCCAGTACTTC. V is TRBV6-5 and J is TRBJ2-5, with 8 bases that match TRBD2. From germline, CDR1 is MNHEY and CDR2 SVGAGI. Trimming took 2 bases from V and 3 from J; bases not matched to a gene: 8. The CDR3 loop spans 16 amino acids.